This T cell receptor beta chain was found in a study of shared clonotypes between healthy human individuals. CDR1 is LNHDA, CDR2 SQIVND, per germline (reference sequence). This CDR3 region has 15 residues. The ends lost 5 bases at V and 5 bases at J; junction bases unmatched: 6. The assay was immunoSEQ multiplex PCR, and TCRdb's table has in-frame clones only and misses some. The sample includes 2.3 million or so clones, 85% to 95% of them seen just once. The sequencing sample was made of naive CD4+ T cells from PBMCs. Subset specified: CD45RA+ positively selected. The clonotype originates from a man between 18 and 35 years old in good health. Some clones in this sample may be carry-over from other donors' samples. The V gene is TRBV19, the J gene TRBJ2-3; 11 bases line up with TRBD2. Written as DNA, the CDR3 is TGTGCCAGTAGTCCGATTAGCGGGAGGGGAGATACGCAGTATTTT. The encoded protein is CASSPISGRGDTQYF.